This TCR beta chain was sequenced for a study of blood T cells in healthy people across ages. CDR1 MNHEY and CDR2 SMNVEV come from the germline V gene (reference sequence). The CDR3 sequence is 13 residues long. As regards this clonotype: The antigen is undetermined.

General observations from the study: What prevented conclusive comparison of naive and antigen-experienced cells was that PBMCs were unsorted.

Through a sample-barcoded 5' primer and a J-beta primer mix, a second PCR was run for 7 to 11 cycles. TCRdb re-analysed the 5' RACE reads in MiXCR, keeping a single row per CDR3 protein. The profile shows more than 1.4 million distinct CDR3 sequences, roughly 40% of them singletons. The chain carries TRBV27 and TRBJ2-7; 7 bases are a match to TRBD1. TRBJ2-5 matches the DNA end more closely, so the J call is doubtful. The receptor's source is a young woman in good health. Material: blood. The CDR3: CASSGGPGGTQYF. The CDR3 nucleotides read TGTGCCAGCAGTGGGGGTCCAGGGGGGACCCAGTACTTC.